Given below is one T cell receptor (beta chain) in context. Naive CD8 cells lacked CD45RO, underwent positive selection for CCR7 and left out terminally differentiated effector memory CD45RA+ cells. This entry belongs to a study of shared clonotypes between healthy human individuals. The CDR3 is 16 amino acids. From germline, CDR1 is MGHRA and CDR2 YSYEKL. V shed 2 bases, J shed 3 bases, and the junction held 4 bases outside the gene matches. The data were produced by immunoSEQ multiplex PCR, yet TCRdb's version contains in-frame clones alone and is incomplete. The sample yields approximately 600,000 clones, 85% to 95% seen once.

This sequence joins TRBV4-1 and TRBJ2-3; the match to TRBD2 covers 11 bases. The sample taken for sequencing was naive CD8+ T cells sorted from blood. The TCR sequence derives from a woman between 25 and 40 years old in good health. CDR3 sequence: CASSQLLAGVTDTQYF. CDR3 nucleotides: TGCGCCAGCAGCCAACTACTAGCGGGAGTGACAGATACGCAGTATTTT.